The rows below give T cell receptor beta chains drawn from one sample of a study of T cell repertoires in cytomegalovirus infection. TCRdb reprocessed the reads via MiXCR and lists one record per CDR3 protein. The sample carries fewer than 150,000 distinct CDR3 sequences, 30% recorded once. These receptors' targets are unknown. Sample: CD8+ T cells from cultured PBMCs, taken from culture after CMV antigen stimulation. These receptors were taken from a human donor in good health (CMV status not recorded). Some clones in this sample may be carry-over from other donors' samples. CDR3s include the opening cysteine and the closing phenylalanine or tryptophan. D genes are given only for firm matches. Clone size, where shown, is once, few, many, or a class for clones that have expanded.

J | D | length | size | V | DNA | CDR3
TRBJ2-3 | TRBD2 | 17 | few | TRBV4-2 | TGTGCCAGCAGCCAAGATAATCTAGCGGGGGGGCTAGATACGCAGTATTTT | CASSQDNLAGGLDTQYF
TRBJ1-1 | TRBD1 | 18 | NA | TRBV24-1 | TGTGCCACCAGTGATTTGCCGGGACAGGGAAATACGGGTACTGAAGCTTTCTTT | CATSDLPGQGNTGTEAFF
TRBJ2-4 | TRBD2 | 15 | many | TRBV20-1 | TGCAGTGCACGGAATAGCGGGGGGGTCATTTCCATTCAGTACTTC | CSARNSGGVISIQYF
TRBJ1-5 | TRBD1 | 15 | NA | TRBV6-1 | TGTGCCAGCAGTGAAGACAGGGGGCTCGGTCAGCCCCAGCATTTT | CASSEDRGLGQPQHF
TRBJ1-2 | NA | 14 | NA | TRBV6-6 | TGTGCCAGCAACCACAGGGATAACATGGATGGCTACACCTTC | CASNHRDNMDGYTF
TRBJ1-4 | TRBD1 | 18 | NA | TRBV12-3/TRBV12-4 | TGTGCCAGCAGTTTTTGGACAGGGGAACCGGCAACTAATGAAAAACTGTTTTTT | CASSFWTGEPATNEKLFF
TRBJ2-5 | NA | 12 | NA | TRBV27 | TGTGCCAGCAGTTCAGGGTCCGAGACCCAGTACTTC | CASSSGSETQYF
TRBJ2-7 | NA | 14 | NA | TRBV11-2 | TGTGCCAGCAGCCCCGGGACGGACCCTTACGAGCAGTACTTC | CASSPGTDPYEQYF
TRBJ1-3 | NA | 14 | few | TRBV12-3/TRBV12-4 | TGTGCCAGCAGTTTCAGGGGTGCAGGAAACACCATATATTTT | CASSFRGAGNTIYF
TRBJ2-7 | NA | 12 | many | TRBV3-1 | TGTGCCAGCAGCCAAGGGATCTACGAGCAGTACTTC | CASSQGIYEQYF
TRBJ1-4 | NA | 15 | few | TRBV29-1 | TGCAGCGTTGAAGATGACGGGGCAACTAATGAAAAACTGTTTTTT | CSVEDDGATNEKLFF
TRBJ1-6 | NA | 12 | many | TRBV2 | TGTGCCAGCAGTGAAGTTCACGGCCTGTTCTACTTT | CASSEVHGLFYF